These 14 T cell receptor beta chains originate from one sample sequenced in a study of T cell clonotyping in hematopoietic cell transplantation. Time point defined: recipient sample about 28 days before transplant, after cytoreduction. Repertoires were generated with immunoSEQ multiplex PCR, while TCRdb's copy carries only in-frame clones and drops some. The sample lists some 45,000 clones, 82% seen once, with roughly 4.8% in the top ten. The specimen comprised peripheral blood mononuclear cells, sampled before stem cell transplant. The receptors originated from a man in his sixties with myelodysplastic syndrome. Some clones in this sample may be carry-over from other donors' samples.

The V gene is TRBV19, the J gene TRBJ1-6; D unclear. Trimming left V 7 bases short and J 7 bases short, with 11 bases between. The germline gives CDR1 LNHDA, CDR2 SQIVND (reference sequence). The CDR3 length is 13 residues. The CDR3 DNA sequence: TGTGCCAGTAAAGCGGGGAACAATTCACCCCTCCACTTT. This codes for CASKAGNNSPLHF. The full variable domain, in which reference TRBV19 and TRBJ1-6 provide the parts outside the CDR3, is DGGITQSPKYLFRKEGQNVTLSCEQNLNHDAMYWYRQDPGQGLRLIYYSQIVNDFQKGDIAEGYSVSREKKESFPLTVTSAQKNPTAFYLCASKAGNNSPLHFGNGTRLTVT.

V and J are TRBV9 and TRBJ1-5, with 7 nucleotides matching TRBD1. Looked up from germline, CDR1 is SGDLS and CDR2 is YYNGEE. V shed 0 bases and J 2 bases; nucleotides not matched to a gene: 2. This CDR3 is built from 15 residues. CDR3 amino acids: CASSVVGQGNQPQHF. CDR3 sequence (DNA): TGTGCCAGCAGCGTAGTCGGACAGGGCAATCAGCCCCAGCATTTT.

The chain recombines TRBV6-1 with TRBJ1-2; perhaps TRBD1 as D (5 bases). From germline, CDR1 is MNHNS and CDR2 SASEGT. V was pared by 0 bases and J by 8 bases, with 13 bases between. This CDR3 spans 14 amino acids. CDR3 loop: CASSEASGGGGYTF. The CDR3 DNA sequence: TGTGCCAGCAGTGAAGCCTCGGGGGGTGGCGGCTACACCTTC.

This clone was observed a few times. The chain uses TRBV27 and TRBJ1-6; D remains unclear. Trimming removed 5 bases at V and 2 bases at J, with 16 bases between. CDR1 and CDR2 (germline): MNHEY, SMNVEV (reference sequence). The CDR3 loop spans 17 amino acids. CDR3 bases: TGTGCCAGCAGTGTGACCCCAACGGCTACCTATAATTCACCCCTCCACTTT. Translated, it gives CASSVTPTATYNSPLHF.

The V call is TRBV9, the J call TRBJ2-3, with TRBD1 matching 10 bases. The CDR3 consists of 15 residues. The germline V gene encodes CDR1 SGDLS and CDR2 YYNGEE. The V gene end was trimmed by 3 bases and the J gene end by 9 bases; junction bases not matched to a gene: 10. The CDR3 loop reads CASSAAGTGAGTQYF. Here the CDR3 DNA reads TGTGCCAGCAGCGCGGCCGGGACAGGGGCGGGCACGCAGTATTTT.

The chain is built from TRBV18 and TRBJ1-5; 9 bases fit TRBD1. After removal of 0 bases from V and 6 bases from J, the junction contained 6 bases not matched to a gene. The CDR3 totals 16 residues. In germline, CDR1 is KGHSH, CDR2 LQKENI. The CDR3 DNA reads TGTGCCAGCTCACCACCGGGACAGGGTATAAGTCAGCCCCAGCATTTT. Amino acids: CASSPPGQGISQPQHF. Supplemented by reference TRBV18 and TRBJ1-5, the full variable domain reads NAGVMQNPRHLVRRRGQEARLRCSPMKGHSHVYWYRQLPEEGLKFMVYLQKENIIDESGMPKERFSAEFPKEGPSILRIQQVVRGDSAAYFCASSPPGQGISQPQHFGDGTRLSIL.

The rearrangement uses TRBV5-5 and TRBJ1-3; TRBD1 agrees at 9 bases. The junction had 9 bases not matched to a gene; V was cut back by 4 bases and J by 4 bases. Germline assignment: CDR1 SGHKS and CDR2 YYEKEE (reference sequence). This CDR3 is 16 amino acids long. As DNA, the CDR3 is TGTGCCAGCAGCCCATCACAGGGGGCGAAAGGAAACACCATATATTTT. It encodes CASSPSQGAKGNTIYF.

The rearrangement uses TRBV2 and TRBJ1-3; D remains unclear. The CDR3 is 16 residues long. Trimming left V 7 bases short and J 0 bases short, with 16 bases between. The germline V gene has CDR1 SNHLY and CDR2 FYNNEI. CDR3 nucleotide sequence: TGTGCCAGCAATCCGACCTACTCTAGCTCTGGAAACACCATATATTTT. Translation gives CASNPTYSSSGNTIYF.

The chain links TRBV7-9 to TRBJ2-2, with TRBD1 as a possible D gene (5 bases). This CDR3 has 13 residues. CDR1 and CDR2 (germline): SEHNR, FQNEAQ (reference sequence). V gave up 5 bases and J gave up 6 bases, with 10 bases separating them. The CDR3 DNA reads TGTGCCAGCAGCGGAGCCAGGGCCGGGGAGCTGTTTTTT. Its protein is CASSGARAGELFF.

The J gene is TRBJ2-5, the V gene TRBV14; D is possibly TRBD2 (5 bases). Near its end, the DNA agrees better with TRBJ2-7, so the J call may be wrong. The germline V gene encodes CDR1 SGHDN and CDR2 FVKESK. The CDR3 spans 15 residues. CDR3 nucleotides: TGTGCCAGCAGCCAAGGTTCGGGGTTTGCCTACGAGCAGTACTTC. Translated: CASSQGSGFAYEQYF.

This chain links TRBV5-1 with TRBJ2-7, with D unclear. Germline V lookup: CDR1 SGHRS, CDR2 YFSETQ. Trimming removed 2 bases at V and 4 bases at J, with 7 bases between. CDR3 size: 12 residues. CDR3 in amino acids: CASSFAGYEQYF. The CDR3 DNA reads TGCGCCAGCAGCTTTGCCGGATACGAGCAGTACTTC.

The gene calls are TRBV5-1 and TRBJ1-5; a weak D match, TRBD1 (5 bases). Trimming removed 4 bases at V and 4 bases at J, with 21 bases between. Germline V lookup: CDR1 SGHRS, CDR2 YFSETQ. This CDR3 has 17 amino acids. In DNA form, the CDR3 reads TGCGCCAGCAGCCCGGGGGAGACAATGTTTTCGAATCAGCCCCAGCATTTT. Residues: CASSPGETMFSNQPQHF.

The V and J genes are TRBV7-2 and TRBJ2-1; D gene unclear. CDR3 length: 13 amino acids. The germline V gene has CDR1 SGHTA and CDR2 FQGNSA. V was trimmed by 4 bases and J by 2 bases, leaving 6 bases between them. As DNA, the CDR3 is TGTGCCAGCAGCTCTACACCCTACAATGAGCAGTTCTTC. Translation: CASSSTPYNEQFF.

This chain connects TRBV18 to TRBJ1-3; tentative D call: TRBD1 (5 bases). This CDR3 region has 15 residues. V lost 3 bases and J 4 bases, leaving 13 bases between the germline ends. Germline assignment: CDR1 KGHSH and CDR2 LQKENI. The CDR3 DNA reads as TGTGCCAGCTCACCTCTCCGGGGCGACGGAAACACCATATATTTT. Its translation is CASSPLRGDGNTIYF.